These T cell receptor beta chains were read from a single sample in a study of CD8 T cells in ankylosing spondylitis. TCRdb reanalysed the 5' RACE reads using MiXCR and keeps one entry per CDR3 protein. The sample consists of some 840,000 distinct CDR3 sequences, 12% of them appearing once. The material sequenced was blood, either unsorted or a sorted T cell fraction (not recorded which). Receptor source: a male donor with ankylosing spondylitis. Both conserved end residues are part of each CDR3. Fields, in order: clone size, V gene, D gene, J gene, CDR3 length, CDR3 protein, CDR3 DNA. D genes are given only for firm matches. Clone size, where shown, is once, few, many, or a class for clones that have expanded.

.,TRBV6-6,.,TRBJ1-2,13,CASSYLPSYGYTF,TGTGCCAGCAGTTACCTCCCGTCCTATGGCTACACCTTC
.,TRBV20-1,.,TRBJ1-1,15,CSARDRRGGDTEAFF,TGCAGTGCTAGAGATCGCCGAGGGGGGGACACTGAAGCTTTCTTT
.,TRBV5-6,TRBD2,TRBJ2-6,18,CASSLMGDYPSGANVLTF,TGTGCCAGCAGCTTGATGGGGGACTATCCCTCTGGGGCCAACGTCCTGACTTTC
few,TRBV27,.,TRBJ2-7,15,CASSLLGRGGYEQYF,TGTGCCAGCAGTTTGCTCGGGAGAGGGGGCTACGAGCAGTACTTC
many,TRBV12-3/TRBV12-4,.,TRBJ1-6,14,CASSLKQGGSPLHF,TGTGCCAGCAGTTTGAAACAGGGCGGTTCACCCCTCCACTTT
once,TRBV15,TRBD2,TRBJ2-2,14,CATSRGGGGGELFF,TGTGCCACCAGCAGGGGCGGGGGTGGCGGGGAGCTGTTTTTT
.,TRBV20-1,TRBD1,TRBJ1-2,13,CSAPGQGDYGYTF,TGCAGTGCCCCGGGCCAGGGGGACTATGGCTACACCTTC
few,TRBV18,.,TRBJ2-4,17,CASSPIFASGAKNIQYF,TGTGCCAGCTCACCCATCTTCGCGTCAGGGGCAAAAAACATTCAGTACTTC
.,TRBV12-5,.,TRBJ1-1,15,CASGLLRDINTEAFF,TGTGCTAGTGGTTTGCTGCGGGACATCAACACTGAAGCTTTCTTT
many,TRBV9,TRBD2,TRBJ2-3,15,CASSWGLAATDTQYF,TGTGCCAGCAGCTGGGGACTAGCGGCCACAGATACGCAGTATTTT
.,TRBV5-1,.,TRBJ1-4,13,CASSLDQGEKLFF,TGCGCCAGTTCCCTGGACCAAGGGGAAAAACTGTTTTTT
few,TRBV7-2,.,TRBJ1-2,14,CASSLVQGANGYTF,TGTGCCAGCAGCTTGGTTCAGGGAGCGAATGGCTACACCTTC
.,TRBV9,.,TRBJ2-1,14,CASSALGSYNDQFF,TGTGCCAGCAGCGCCCTGGGGTCCTACAATGACCAGTTCTTC
few,TRBV4-1,.,TRBJ1-4,15,CASSQGRATNEKLFF,TGCGCCAGCAGCCAAGGCCGAGCAACTAATGAAAAACTGTTTTTT
.,TRBV9,.,TRBJ2-7,14,CASSVGQWSYEQYF,TGTGCCAGCAGCGTAGGGCAGTGGTCCTACGAGCAGTACTTC
.,TRBV7-3,TRBD1,TRBJ1-1,14,CASSGTGAGTEAFF,TGTGCCAGCAGCGGGACAGGGGCCGGCACTGAAGCTTTCTTT
.,TRBV5-1,.,TRBJ2-5,13,CASGLRDQETQYF,TGCGCCAGCGGCCTCCGTGACCAAGAGACCCAGTACTTC
.,TRBV7-9,TRBD1,TRBJ2-7,15,CASSHRDSFSYEQYF,TGTGCCAGCAGCCATAGGGACAGTTTCTCCTACGAGCAGTACTTC
few,TRBV12-3/TRBV12-4,.,TRBJ1-6,12,CASSLDLSPLHF,TGTGCCAGCAGTTTGGACCTTTCACCCCTCCACTTT
.,TRBV20-1,TRBD2,TRBJ2-5,15,CSASRVSGTGETQYF,TGCAGTGCTAGTCGAGTTAGCGGGACGGGGGAGACCCAGTACTTC